This is a list of T cell receptor beta chains from one sample in a study of control samples from healthy donors and cancer patients. Sequencing was performed with immunoSEQ multiplex PCR; in TCRdb, only in-frame clones are kept and a portion is missing. Of approximately 180,000 clones listed, approximately 94% are singletons. Sequenced material: blood. Source of these receptors: a young woman in good health. CDR3s include the opening cysteine and the closing phenylalanine or tryptophan. A D gene is named only where the DNA matches it firmly. Clone size is shown for a subset of rows, as once, few, many or a class of expanded clone.

V	J	D	size	CDR3	DNA
TRBV10-3	TRBJ2-1	TRBD2	-	CAISPTGGGGNEQFF	TGTGCCATCAGTCCCACCGGTGGGGGGGGCAATGAGCAGTTCTTC
TRBV10-3	TRBJ2-7	-	-	CAISEGQAYEQYF	TGTGCCATCAGTGAAGGGCAGGCCTACGAGCAGTACTTC
TRBV29-1	TRBJ1-2	-	-	CSVPVGSNGDYGYTF	TGCAGCGTCCCGGTAGGTTCGAACGGGGACTATGGCTACACCTTC
TRBV18	TRBJ2-4	TRBD2	-	CASSPVGGPGNIQYF	TGTGCCAGCTCACCAGTGGGAGGGCCCGGAAACATTCAGTACTTC
TRBV29-1	TRBJ1-2	TRBD1	-	CSVDGQGGYTF	TGCAGCGTTGATGGACAGGGGGGCTACACCTTC
TRBV28	TRBJ1-3	-	-	CASKGASGNTIYF	TGTGCCAGCAAAGGGGCCTCCGGAAACACCATATATTTT
TRBV9	TRBJ1-1	-	-	CASSAPAGRNTEAFF	TGTGCCAGCAGCGCCCCCGCCGGTCGAAACACTGAAGCTTTCTTT
TRBV28	TRBJ1-6	-	-	CASSPPTAVYSSYNSPLHF	TGTGCCAGCAGCCCTCCGACAGCCGTATACAGCTCCTATAATTCACCCCTCCACTTT
TRBV7-9	TRBJ1-1	TRBD1	-	CASRKMQGANTEAFF	TGTGCCAGCAGGAAGATGCAGGGGGCAAACACTGAAGCTTTCTTT
TRBV29-1	TRBJ2-2	-	-	CSVGRGTAGELFF	TGCAGCGTTGGGAGGGGGACGGCCGGGGAGCTGTTTTTT
TRBV13	TRBJ2-7	-	-	CASSFRDGTYEQYF	TGTGCCAGCAGCTTTAGGGACGGAACCTACGAGCAGTACTTC
TRBV6-5	TRBJ1-2	-	-	CASTLKDAIGGYTF	TGTGCCAGCACCCTTAAGGATGCAATAGGTGGCTACACCTTC
TRBV3-1/TRBV3-2	TRBJ2-7	-	-	CASSQGIRYEQYF	TGTGCCAGCAGCCAAGGCATTAGATACGAGCAGTACTTC
TRBV7-2	TRBJ1-6	-	-	CASSLDGGDYSPLHF	TGTGCCAGCAGCTTAGATGGGGGGGATTACTCACCCCTCCACTTT
TRBV19	TRBJ2-2	-	-	CASSISRGRGTGELFF	TGTGCCAGTAGTATATCTAGGGGTAGGGGAACCGGGGAGCTGTTTTTT
TRBV28	TRBJ2-4	-	-	CASSLWDRVKNIQYF	TGTGCCAGCAGTTTATGGGACAGAGTCAAAAACATTCAGTACTTC
TRBV5-4	TRBJ2-4	-	-	CASSLGLAKNIQYF	TGTGCCAGCAGCTTGGGGCTAGCCAAAAACATTCAGTACTTC
TRBV18	TRBJ1-5	-	-	CASSPFQGSNQPQHF	TGTGCCAGCTCGCCCTTCCAAGGAAGCAATCAGCCCCAGCATTTT
TRBV11-3	TRBJ2-5	-	-	CASSLVTQETQYF	TGTGCCAGCAGCTTAGTCACCCAAGAGACCCAGTACTTC
TRBV5-8	TRBJ1-1	-	-	CASSLAGGGPAAEAFF	TGTGCCAGCAGCTTGGCCGGGGGGGGGCCGGCGGCTGAAGCTTTCTTT
TRBV3-1/TRBV3-2	TRBJ2-7	TRBD1	-	CASSQLTGAEQYF	TGTGCCAGCAGCCAACTCACAGGGGCCGAGCAGTACTTC
TRBV5-1	TRBJ1-1	TRBD1	-	CASSGTGDTEAFF	TGCGCCAGCAGCGGGACAGGGGACACTGAAGCTTTCTTT
TRBV5-4	TRBJ2-2	TRBD1	once	CASSRRTGEVGELFF	TGTGCCAGCAGCCGTCGGACAGGGGAAGTCGGGGAGCTGTTTTTT
TRBV29-1	TRBJ2-5	-	-	CSVVGNQETQYF	TGCAGCGTTGTTGGGAACCAAGAGACCCAGTACTTC
TRBV19	TRBJ1-2	-	-	CASSIVDTSYGYTF	TGTGCCAGTAGTATAGTAGACACCTCCTATGGCTACACCTTC
TRBV7-3	TRBJ1-1	-	-	CASSLDSANTEAFF	TGTGCCAGCAGCTTGGACAGTGCGAACACTGAAGCTTTCTTT
TRBV5-1	TRBJ2-3	TRBD2	-	CASTTSLSPDTQYF	TGCGCCAGCACGACTAGCTTAAGTCCAGATACGCAGTATTTT
TRBV6-5	TRBJ2-7	TRBD1	-	CASSRTGRNEQYF	TGTGCCAGCAGTCGGACAGGGAGAAACGAGCAGTACTTC
TRBV7-6	TRBJ2-3	TRBD1	-	CASSSGQGSTDTQYF	TGTGCCAGCAGCTCCGGACAGGGGAGTACAGATACGCAGTATTTT
TRBV19	TRBJ2-3	-	-	CASSTESSTDTQYF	TGTGCCAGTAGTACAGAGTCTAGCACAGATACGCAGTATTTT
TRBV3-1/TRBV3-2	TRBJ1-2	TRBD1	-	CASSQVRTGLGHYGYTF	TGTGCCAGCAGCCAAGTGAGGACAGGGCTCGGTCACTATGGCTACACCTTC
TRBV7-2	TRBJ1-1	-	-	CASRLQNMNTEAFF	TGTGCCAGCAGGCTACAGAACATGAACACTGAAGCTTTCTTT
TRBV5-6	TRBJ2-2	-	-	CASSLAWRGDTGELFF	TGTGCCAGCAGCTTGGCGTGGAGGGGTGACACCGGGGAGCTGTTTTTT
TRBV20-1	TRBJ2-7	TRBD1	once	CSASPRGHEQYF	TGCAGTGCTAGTCCCAGGGGGCATGAGCAGTACTTC
TRBV18	TRBJ2-7	-	-	CASSPGQAVEQYF	TGTGCCAGCTCACCCGGGCAGGCGGTCGAGCAGTACTTC
TRBV19	TRBJ1-2	TRBD1	few	CASSTSGTGNYGYTF	TGTGCCAGTAGTACGTCTGGGACAGGGAACTATGGCTACACCTTC
TRBV6-5	TRBJ1-4	-	-	CASWAGDGKLFF	TGTGCCAGCTGGGCGGGGGATGGAAAACTGTTTTTT
TRBV18	TRBJ1-1	-	once	CASSPTNMNTEAFF	TGTGCCAGCTCACCGACAAACATGAACACTGAAGCTTTCTTT
TRBV7-9	TRBJ2-2	-	-	CASSLFPSQGGPNTGELFF	TGTGCCAGCAGCTTATTCCCCTCACAGGGAGGGCCGAACACCGGGGAGCTGTTTTTT
TRBV27	TRBJ1-2	TRBD1	once	CASSPGQGVWYGYTF	TGTGCCAGCAGTCCAGGACAGGGGGTATGGTATGGCTACACCTTC
TRBV7-2	TRBJ2-7	-	-	CASSHPSYEQYF	TGTGCCAGCAGCCATCCAAGCTACGAGCAGTACTTC
TRBV27	TRBJ2-7	TRBD2	-	CASSLSLRYGASGAYEQYF	TGTGCCAGCAGTTTATCGTTGCGGTACGGGGCTAGCGGAGCCTACGAGCAGTACTTC
TRBV27	TRBJ1-3	-	-	CASSLFRQPPGNTIYF	TGTGCCAGCAGTTTATTTAGGCAGCCTCCTGGAAACACCATATATTTT
TRBV27	TRBJ2-1	TRBD2	once	CASSLSTSSRFNEQFF	TGTGCCAGCAGTTTATCGACTAGCTCGAGGTTCAATGAGCAGTTCTTC
TRBV6-6	TRBJ1-3	-	-	CASSYSADRGNTIYF	TGTGCCAGCAGTTACTCGGCGGACCGGGGAAACACCATATATTTT
TRBV29-1	TRBJ1-2	-	once	CSATRTDYGYTF	TGCAGCGCAACCCGGACAGACTATGGCTACACCTTC
TRBV27	TRBJ2-3	-	once	CASSFVAQTDTQYF	TGTGCCAGCAGTTTCGTCGCCCAGACAGATACGCAGTATTTT
TRBV28	TRBJ1-4	-	-	CASSLPHEEKLFF	TGTGCCAGCAGTTTACCCCACGAAGAAAAACTGTTTTTT
TRBV11-2	TRBJ1-2	-	-	CASSFEDYGYTF	TGTGCCAGCAGCTTTGAGGACTATGGCTACACCTTC
TRBV2	TRBJ2-3	-	-	CASSEARPSTDTQYF	TGTGCCAGCAGTGAAGCCCGCCCCAGCACAGATACGCAGTATTTT
TRBV28	TRBJ1-4	TRBD1	-	CASSYRTGVGEKLFF	TGTGCCAGCAGTTACCGGACAGGGGTTGGTGAAAAACTGTTTTTT